This T cell receptor beta chain was recovered during a study of blood T cell repertoires in COVID-19. Germline loops: CDR1 SGHKS, CDR2 YYEKEE (reference sequence). V dropped 4 bases and J dropped 6; count of bases not matched to a gene: 5. This CDR3 has 14 residues. TCRdb's copy holds only in-frame clones and misses some; the assay was immunoSEQ multiplex PCR. The sample has approximately 130,000 clones, more than 80% seen once; the top ten hold around 30%. The sequence was collected from a man aged 70 or older with active or convalescent COVID-19. The chain combines TRBV5-5 with TRBJ2-7; TRBD2 agrees at 12 bases. The sequenced sample consisted of peripheral blood. CDR3 loop: CASSLAGGPREQYF. CDR3 DNA: TGTGCCAGCAGCCTAGCGGGAGGGCCTCGCGAGCAGTACTTC.